This record covers a single T cell receptor beta chain. Sequencing used immunoSEQ multiplex PCR; TCRdb keeps in-frame clones, though not all of them. Here the sample spans under 250,000 clones, more than 75% being singletons. Germline-derived CDR1 and CDR2 are LNHDA and SQIVND (reference sequence). CDR3 length: 14 amino acids. Trimming left V 1 base short and J 0 bases short, with 6 bases between. This entry comes from a study of blood T cell repertoires in COVID-19. Individuals aged roughly 18 to 95 years were recruited from 24 US areas. The sequence came from a man aged 25-45 years with acute COVID-19. J is TRBJ1-1 and V is TRBV19; no definite D call. Material for sequencing was PBMCs or T cells enriched from blood (not recorded which). Written as DNA, the CDR3 is TGTGCCAGTAGTATAGTTGCGGTGAACACTGAAGCTTTCTTT. It encodes CASSIVAVNTEAFF.